This T cell receptor (beta chain) derives from a study of cytomegalovirus exposure and HLA in healthy donors. Study-wide findings and caveats: It has been reported that TCR beta sequences accurately predicted the HLA-A and HLA-B alleles of most subjects. As a later analysis showed, a missense DCLRE1C variant was linked to trimming of TCR beta V- and J-genes. It was shown in a later analysis that HLA-associated TCR beta chains were more clonally expanded than other, equally common chains.

This clone was seen only once. Its antigen is not identified. In the PCR, 60 Vbeta and 13 Jbeta primers were used. Sequencing was performed with immunoSEQ multiplex PCR; in TCRdb, only in-frame clones are kept and a portion is missing. This sample has tens of thousands of clones, with 83% found just once. Germline V lookup: CDR1 SQVTM, CDR2 ANQGSEA. V was clipped by 4 bases and J by 5 bases; unmatched bases: 8. The CDR3 loop spans 16 amino acids. The V call is TRBV29-1, the J call TRBJ2-7; TRBD2 agrees at 16 bases. Source material: PBMCs. This clonotype was obtained from a young man in good health and CMV-seronegative. The CDR3 DNA follows: TGCAGCGTTGTAGGGACTAGCGGGAGGGCTAGCGACGAGCAGTACTTC. As protein: CSVVGTSGRASDEQYF.